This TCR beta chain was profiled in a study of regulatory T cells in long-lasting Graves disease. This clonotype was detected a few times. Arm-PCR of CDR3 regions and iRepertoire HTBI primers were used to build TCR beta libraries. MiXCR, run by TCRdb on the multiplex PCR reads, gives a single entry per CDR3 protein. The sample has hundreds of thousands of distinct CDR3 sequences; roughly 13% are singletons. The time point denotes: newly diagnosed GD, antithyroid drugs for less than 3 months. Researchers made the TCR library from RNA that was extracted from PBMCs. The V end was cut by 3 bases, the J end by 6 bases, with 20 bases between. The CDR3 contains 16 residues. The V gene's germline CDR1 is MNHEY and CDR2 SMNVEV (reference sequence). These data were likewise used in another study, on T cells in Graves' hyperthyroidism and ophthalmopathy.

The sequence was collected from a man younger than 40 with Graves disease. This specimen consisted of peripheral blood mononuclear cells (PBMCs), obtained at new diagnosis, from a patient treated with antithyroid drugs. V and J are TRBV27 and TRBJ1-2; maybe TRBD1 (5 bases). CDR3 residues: CASSFFARGGDDGYTF. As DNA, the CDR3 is TGTGCCAGCAGTTTCTTCGCGCGCGGGGGTGACGATGGCTACACCTTC.